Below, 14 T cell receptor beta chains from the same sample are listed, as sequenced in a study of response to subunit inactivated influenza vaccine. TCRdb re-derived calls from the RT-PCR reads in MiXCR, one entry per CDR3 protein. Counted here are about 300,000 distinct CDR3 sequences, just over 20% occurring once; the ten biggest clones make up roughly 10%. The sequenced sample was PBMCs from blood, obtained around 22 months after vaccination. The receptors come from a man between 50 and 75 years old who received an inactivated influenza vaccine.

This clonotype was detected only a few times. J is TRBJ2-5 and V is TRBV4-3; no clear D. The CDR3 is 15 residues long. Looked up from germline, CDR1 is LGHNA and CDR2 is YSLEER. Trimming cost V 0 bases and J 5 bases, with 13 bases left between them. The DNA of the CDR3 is TGCGCCAGCAGCCAAGATTGGGGTCTTGGGGAGACCCAGTACTTC. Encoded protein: CASSQDWGLGETQYF.

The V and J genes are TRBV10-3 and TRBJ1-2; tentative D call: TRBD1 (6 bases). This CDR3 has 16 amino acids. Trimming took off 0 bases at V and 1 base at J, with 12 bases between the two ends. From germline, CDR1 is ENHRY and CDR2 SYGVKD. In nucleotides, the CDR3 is TGTGCCATCAGTGAGTCTAACAGGGCGATTAACTATGGCTACACCTTC. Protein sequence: CAISESNRAINYGYTF.

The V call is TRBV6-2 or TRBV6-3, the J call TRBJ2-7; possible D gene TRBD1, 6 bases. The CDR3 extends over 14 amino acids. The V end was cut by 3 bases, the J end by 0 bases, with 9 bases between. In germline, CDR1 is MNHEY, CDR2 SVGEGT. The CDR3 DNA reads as TGTGCCAGCAGTTATTTGGGGGCCTCCTACGAGCAGTACTTC. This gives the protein CASSYLGASYEQYF.

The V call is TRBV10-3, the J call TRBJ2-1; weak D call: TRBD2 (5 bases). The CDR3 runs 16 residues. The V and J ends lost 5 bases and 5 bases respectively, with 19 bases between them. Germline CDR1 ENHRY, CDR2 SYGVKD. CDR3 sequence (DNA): TGTGCCATCAGTAAACTCCCGACGGGGTCGAACAATGAGCAGTTCTTC. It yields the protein CAISKLPTGSNNEQFF.

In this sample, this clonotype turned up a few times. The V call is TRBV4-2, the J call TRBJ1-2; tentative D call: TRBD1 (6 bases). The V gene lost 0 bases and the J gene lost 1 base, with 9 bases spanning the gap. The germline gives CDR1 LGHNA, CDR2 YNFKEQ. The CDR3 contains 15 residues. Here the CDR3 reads CASSQERTVNYGYTF. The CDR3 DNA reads TGTGCCAGCAGCCAAGAAAGGACAGTTAACTATGGCTACACCTTC.

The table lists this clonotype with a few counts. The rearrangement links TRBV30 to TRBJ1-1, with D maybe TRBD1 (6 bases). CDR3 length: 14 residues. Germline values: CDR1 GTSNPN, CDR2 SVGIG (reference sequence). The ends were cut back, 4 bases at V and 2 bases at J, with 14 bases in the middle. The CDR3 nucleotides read TGTGCCTGGACGGTCGGGGGGCATAACACTGAAGCTTTCTTT. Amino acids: CAWTVGGHNTEAFF.

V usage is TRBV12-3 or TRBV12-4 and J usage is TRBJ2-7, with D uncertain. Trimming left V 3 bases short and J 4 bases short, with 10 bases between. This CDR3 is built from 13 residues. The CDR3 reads CASSFLRVYEQYF. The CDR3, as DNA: TGTGCCAGCAGTTTTCTTAGGGTGTACGAGCAGTACTTC.

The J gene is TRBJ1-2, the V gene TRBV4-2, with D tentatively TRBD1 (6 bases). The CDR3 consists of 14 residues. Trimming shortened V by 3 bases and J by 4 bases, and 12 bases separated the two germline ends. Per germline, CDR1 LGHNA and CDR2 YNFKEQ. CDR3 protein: CASSQADSIYGYTF. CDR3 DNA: TGTGCCAGCAGCCAGGCGGACAGCATCTATGGCTACACCTTC.

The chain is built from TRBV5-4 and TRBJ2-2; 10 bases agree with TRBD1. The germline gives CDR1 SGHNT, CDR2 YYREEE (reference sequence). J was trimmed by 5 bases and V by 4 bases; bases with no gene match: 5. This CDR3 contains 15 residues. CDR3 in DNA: TGTGCCAGCAGCCCCTGGACAGGGGGAACCGGGGAGCTGTTTTTT. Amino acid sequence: CASSPWTGGTGELFF.

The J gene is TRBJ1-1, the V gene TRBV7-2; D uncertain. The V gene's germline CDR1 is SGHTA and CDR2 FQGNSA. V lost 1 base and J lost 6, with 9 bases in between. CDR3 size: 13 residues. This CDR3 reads CASSLDGLPEAFF. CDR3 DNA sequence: TGTGCCAGCAGCTTAGACGGGCTACCTGAAGCTTTCTTT.

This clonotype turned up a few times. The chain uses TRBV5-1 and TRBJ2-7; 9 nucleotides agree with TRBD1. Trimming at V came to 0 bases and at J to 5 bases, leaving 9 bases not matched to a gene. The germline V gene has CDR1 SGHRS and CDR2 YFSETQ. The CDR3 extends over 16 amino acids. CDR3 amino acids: CASSLEAQGAPHEQYF. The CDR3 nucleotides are TGCGCCAGCAGCTTGGAAGCACAGGGGGCCCCTCACGAGCAGTACTTC.

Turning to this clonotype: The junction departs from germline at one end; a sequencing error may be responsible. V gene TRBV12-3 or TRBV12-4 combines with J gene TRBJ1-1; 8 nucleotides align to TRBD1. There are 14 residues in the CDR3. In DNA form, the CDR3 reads TGTGCAAGCAGTTTGGGCAGGGGGCACACTGAAGCTTTCTTT. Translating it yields CASSLGRGHTEAFF.

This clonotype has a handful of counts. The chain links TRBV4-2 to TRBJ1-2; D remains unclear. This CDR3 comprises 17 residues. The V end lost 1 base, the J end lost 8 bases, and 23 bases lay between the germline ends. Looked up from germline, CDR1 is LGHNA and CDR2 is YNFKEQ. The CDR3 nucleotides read TGTGCCAGCAGCCAAGTAATTTACAGTTCCCTAAGGCAGGGCTACACCTTC. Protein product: CASSQVIYSSLRQGYTF.

This CDR3 reads CASSPVRSGYTGELFF. The DNA of the CDR3 is TGTGCCAGTTCACCTGTAAGGTCAGGGTACACCGGGGAGCTGTTTTTT. The chain joins TRBV19 to TRBJ2-2; weak D call: TRBD1 (5 bases). The germline V gene encodes CDR1 LNHDA and CDR2 SQIVND (reference sequence). V was shortened by 8 bases and J by 3 bases, with 19 bases between the two germline ends. This CDR3 is built from 16 residues.